This is a list of T cell receptor beta chains from one sample in a study of OX40 agonist ivuxolimab in advanced cancers. Sequenced by immunoSEQ multiplex PCR; TCRdb stores in-frame clones only, minus some. The profile shows some 76,000 clones, approximately 89% of them singletons. Sequences were derived from CD4+ or CD8+ T cells sorted from blood, sampled in a trial of the OX40 agonist ivuxolimab. These receptors originate from an adult with an advanced solid tumor such as melanoma, head and neck, liver or kidney cancer. CDR3s include the opening cysteine and the closing phenylalanine or tryptophan. Each record gives: V gene, D gene, clone size, J gene, CDR3 DNA, CDR3 protein. The D gene is left open where the match is weak. Size is stated for part of the rows, as once, few or many counts, or as a class when the clone is expanded.

TRBV5-4	.	once	TRBJ1-6	TGTGCCAGCAGCTTGGGTAGGGGCAGCAAAAATTCACCCCTCCACTTT	CASSLGRGSKNSPLHF
TRBV10-3	.	.	TRBJ1-4	TGTGCCATCAGTGGACAGCCAATGGGAGAAAAACTGTTTTTT	CAISGQPMGEKLFF
TRBV28	TRBD1	.	TRBJ1-5	TGTGCCAGCAGTGACAGGGCTATAGGCAATCAGCCCCAGCATTTT	CASSDRAIGNQPQHF
TRBV6-6	TRBD1	.	TRBJ2-4	TGTGCCAGCAGCCTCGGACAGGGGGGAAACATTCAGTACTTC	CASSLGQGGNIQYF
TRBV6-5	TRBD2	.	TRBJ2-5	TGTGCCAGCATGGGGGGGCAAGAGACCCAGTACTTC	CASMGGQETQYF
TRBV19	.	.	TRBJ1-5	TGTGCCAGTAGCGGGACTTCGGTCGATCAGCCCCAGCATTTT	CASSGTSVDQPQHF
TRBV10-3	.	.	TRBJ1-2	TGTGCCATCACTTCCGACAGCTCTAACTATGGCTACACCTTC	CAITSDSSNYGYTF
TRBV28	.	.	TRBJ1-4	TGTGCCAGCAGCCTCCGGAGGGGGAGAGGAACTAATGAAAAACTGTTTTTT	CASSLRRGRGTNEKLFF
TRBV30	TRBD1	.	TRBJ1-5	TGTGCCTGGAGTGTAGGGGACAGAACGTTCCAGCATTTT	CAWSVGDRTFQHF
TRBV2	TRBD2	.	TRBJ2-1	TGTGCCAGCAGTGAAGGGGCGGGAGGGCTTAATGAGCAGTTCTTC	CASSEGAGGLNEQFF
TRBV4-2	.	.	TRBJ1-5	TGTGCCAGCAGCCAAGTCTTGCAGAACAATCAGCCCCAGCATTTT	CASSQVLQNNQPQHF
TRBV15	.	.	TRBJ1-1	TGTGCCACCAGCAGAGATGGGGGCACTGAAGCTTTCTTT	CATSRDGGTEAFF
TRBV11-1	.	.	TRBJ1-1	TGTGCCAGCAGCTTAGAGTTGACATTTAACACTGAAGCTTTCTTT	CASSLELTFNTEAFF
TRBV7-2	TRBD1	.	TRBJ2-7	TGTGCCAGCAGCTTGGGACAGGAATACGAGCAGTACTTC	CASSLGQEYEQYF
TRBV7-3	TRBD1	.	TRBJ2-3	TGTGCCAGCAGCTTAGTAGGGCAGGGGGCAGATACGCAGTATTTT	CASSLVGQGADTQYF
TRBV5-1	.	.	TRBJ1-1	TGCGCCAGCAGCTTGGAGGACACGCTTATGGCTTTCTTT	CASSLEDTLMAFF
TRBV29-1	.	few	TRBJ2-5	TGCAGCGTTGAATCGGCAGGGCGGTTGGGGACCCAGTACTTC	CSVESAGRLGTQYF
TRBV10-3	TRBD2	.	TRBJ2-1	TGTGCCATTAGCGGGATGTACAATGAGCAGTTCTTC	CAISGMYNEQFF
TRBV19	.	.	TRBJ1-3	TGTGCCAGTAGGTCTACTGGAAACACCATATATTTT	CASRSTGNTIYF
TRBV19	TRBD2	.	TRBJ2-1	TGTGCCAGTAGTATAGGGACTAGCGGGACTAATGAGCAGTTCTTC	CASSIGTSGTNEQFF
TRBV10-2	TRBD2	.	TRBJ2-1	TGCGCCAGCAGTGAGTCGAGGGGACTAGCCTACAATGAGCAGTTCTTC	CASSESRGLAYNEQFF
TRBV30	.	few	TRBJ1-2	TGTGCCTGGATGAGACAGTCAACCGGTAACTATGGCTACACCTTC	CAWMRQSTGNYGYTF
TRBV7-2	.	.	TRBJ1-1	TGTGCCAGCAGCTCCTTGACAGACACTGAAGCTTTCTTT	CASSSLTDTEAFF
TRBV5-1	TRBD2	.	TRBJ2-5	TGCGCCAGCAGCTCCGGGACTAGCCCTGGTGAGACCCAGTACTTC	CASSSGTSPGETQYF
TRBV27	TRBD2	.	TRBJ2-3	TGTGCCAGCACGGCGGGAGAGGTCGCAGATACGCAGTATTTT	CASTAGEVADTQYF
TRBV2	TRBD1	.	TRBJ2-7	TGTGCCAGCAGCGCCGGGACAGGGGGTTACGAGCAGTACTTC	CASSAGTGGYEQYF
TRBV9	.	.	TRBJ1-6	TGTGCCAGCAGCACTGGACAGAGCTCCTATAATTCACCCCTCCACTTT	CASSTGQSSYNSPLHF
TRBV14	TRBD2	.	TRBJ2-1	TGTGCCAGCAGCCTCGGGACTAGCCCGTTCTTC	CASSLGTSPFF
TRBV30	.	.	TRBJ1-1	TGTGCCTGGAGGCCGACAGTGAACACTGAAGCTTTCTTT	CAWRPTVNTEAFF
TRBV6-5	.	.	TRBJ2-3	TGTGCCAGCAGTTACACTAGCCCCCCCACAGATACGCAGTATTTT	CASSYTSPPTDTQYF
TRBV6-6	.	.	TRBJ1-4	TGTGCCAGCAGTTATAAATCTAATGAAAAACTGTTTTTT	CASSYKSNEKLFF
TRBV18	TRBD2	few	TRBJ2-5	TGTGCCAGCTCACGAGGGACTAGCGTTGTTGAGACCCAGTACTTC	CASSRGTSVVETQYF
TRBV5-1	.	.	TRBJ1-2	TGCGCCAGCAGCTTGGAGAAGGACAGCCAAGGGTGGAACTATGGCTACACCTTC	CASSLEKDSQGWNYGYTF
TRBV7-6	TRBD1	.	TRBJ1-5	TGTGCCAGCAGCGCTGGGACAGGGCGGAATCAGCCCCAGCATTTT	CASSAGTGRNQPQHF
TRBV30	.	.	TRBJ2-7	TGTGCCTGGAGGGGCCGGCCCTCCTACGAGCAGTACTTC	CAWRGRPSYEQYF
TRBV19	.	.	TRBJ1-3	TGTGCCAGTAGTATCGTCGGCATCGCTGGAAACACCATATATTTT	CASSIVGIAGNTIYF
TRBV9	TRBD2	.	TRBJ2-5	TGTGCCAGCAGCGCTAGACTAGCGGGCCAAGAGACCCAGTACTTC	CASSARLAGQETQYF
TRBV7-8	.	.	TRBJ1-6	TGTGCCAGCAGGTTACAGGGTACCGCCTATAATTCACCCCTCCACTTT	CASRLQGTAYNSPLHF
TRBV30	.	.	TRBJ2-7	TGTGCCTGGACCAAGGGTGGCGAGCAGTACTTC	CAWTKGGEQYF
TRBV7-3	.	few	TRBJ1-5	TGTGCCAGCAGCTTGCAGGGAGGAAGGGATCAGCCCCAGCATTTT	CASSLQGGRDQPQHF
TRBV7-2	TRBD1	once	TRBJ1-6	TGTGCCAGCAGCGTCGACAGGGCGAGTAATTCACCCCTCCACTTT	CASSVDRASNSPLHF
TRBV7-2	.	.	TRBJ1-3	TGTGCCAGCAGCTCGTACCGAAACACCATATATTTT	CASSSYRNTIYF
TRBV5-1	.	few	TRBJ2-7	TGCGCCAGCAGCTTGGGACTAGGGGCCTACGAGCAGTACTTC	CASSLGLGAYEQYF
TRBV6-6	.	.	TRBJ1-1	TGTGCCAGCAACAAGGGGAACACTGAAGCTTTCTTT	CASNKGNTEAFF
TRBV15	.	.	TRBJ1-4	TGTGCCACCAGCAGAGATACCGGACCATTAAAGAGGCTGTTTTTT	CATSRDTGPLKRLFF
TRBV5-4	.	.	TRBJ2-7	TGTGCCAGCAGCTTGGGGCCTCGGTCCCACGAGCAGTACTTC	CASSLGPRSHEQYF
TRBV2	.	.	TRBJ2-7	TGTGCCAGCAGTCGGAGGCAGGTACGGAGCTCCTACGAGCAGTACTTC	CASSRRQVRSSYEQYF
TRBV6-1	.	.	TRBJ1-5	TGTGCCAGCAGTGTAGGGGATCAGCCCCAGCATTTT	CASSVGDQPQHF
TRBV18	.	.	TRBJ2-7	TGTGCCAGCTCTCGAGGGTTAAGCTCCTACGAGCAGTACTTC	CASSRGLSSYEQYF